Listed here are 8 T cell receptor beta chains from one sample, sequenced in a study of Ad26.COV2.S vaccination and SARS-CoV-2 variants. Treatment described: around 19 received Ad26.COV2.S at low or high dose, single or two shots; several received placebo; per-sample allocation not given. Each sample was drawn 63 days after the first injection (of vaccine or placebo). The repertoire was sequenced with immunoSEQ multiplex PCR; TCRdb's copy has only in-frame clones and lacks some. The profile covers 360,000 or so clones, with 80% to 90% appearing a single time and roughly 3.6% taken by the ten largest. Specimen: peripheral blood, collected in a trial of Ad26.COV2.S vaccine versus placebo. All receptors come from a person between 18 and 60 years old who received the Ad26.COV2.S COVID-19 vaccine or a placebo.

Regarding this clone: This same CDR3 is encoded by further DNA sequences in the sample. This sequence joins TRBV12-5 and TRBJ2-5; D unclear. The V gene lost 2 bases and the J gene lost 2 bases, with 6 bases spanning the gap. The CDR3 has 13 amino acids. From germline, CDR1 is LGHNT and CDR2 FRNRAP. The CDR3 coding sequence is TGTGCTAGTGGTTTGAGGATACAAGAGACCCAGTACTTC. Translation: CASGLRIQETQYF.

With regard to this clone: At one boundary the junction diverges from the germline segment, which might be a read error. This chain links TRBV5-4 with TRBJ2-1; 8 bases are shared with TRBD1. This CDR3 is 17 amino acids long. Germline V gene sequence: CDR1 SGHNT, CDR2 YYREEE (reference sequence). The DNA of the CDR3 is TGTGCCAGCAGTTTGGTAGTTCGGACAGGGACCTACAATGAGCAGTTCTTC. Residues: CASSLVVRTGTYNEQFF.

The chain recombines TRBV12-3 or TRBV12-4 with TRBJ2-7; D is unresolved. The ends were cut back, 1 base at V and 6 bases at J, with 10 bases in the middle. This CDR3 has 13 residues. CDR3 sequence reads: CASSLEGFSEQYF. The DNA of the CDR3 is TGTGCCAGCAGTTTAGAAGGATTTTCCGAGCAGTACTTC.

The CDR3, as DNA: TGTGCCAGCAGCCAGTCCGGGTTTGGAGATACGCAGTATTTT. This sequence encodes CASSQSGFGDTQYF. The chain is built from TRBV5-4 and TRBJ2-3; no reliable D call. The germline V gene encodes CDR1 SGHNT and CDR2 YYREEE (reference sequence). The CDR3 is 14 amino acids. Trimming shortened V by 4 bases and J by 5 bases, and 14 bases separated the two germline ends.

The V gene is TRBV4-1, the J gene TRBJ1-4; no clear D. CDR1 is MGHRA and CDR2 is YSYEKL in the germline V gene. The CDR3 covers 15 residues. V was pared by 4 bases and J by 0 bases, with 9 bases between. This chain's CDR3 is CASSPNTATNEKLFF. In DNA, the CDR3 is TGCGCCAGCAGCCCGAATACCGCAACTAATGAAAAACTGTTTTTT.

DNA of the CDR3: TGTGCCAGCAGCGCCTCGGGACTAGCGGCCCCCTACGGGGGAGAGCAGTTCTTC. Translation: CASSASGLAAPYGGEQFF. V is TRBV9 and J is TRBJ2-1; 11 nucleotides line up with TRBD2. J lost 10 bases, V lost 3 bases, and 18 bases had no gene match. The V gene's germline CDR1 is SGDLS and CDR2 YYNGEE. The CDR3 sequence is 18 residues long.

This sequence joins TRBV29-1 and TRBJ2-3, with a tentative D call TRBD1 (5 bases). The CDR3 is made up of 15 amino acids. V lost 1 base, J lost 0 bases, and 11 bases lay in between. Looked up from germline, CDR1 is SQVTM and CDR2 is ANQGSEA. The CDR3 nucleotides are TGCAGCGTTGAAGGAATGACAGATAGCACAGATACGCAGTATTTT. This translates into CSVEGMTDSTDTQYF.

The V and J genes are TRBV4-1 and TRBJ2-1, with TRBD1 identical over 10 bases. The CDR3 extends over 15 amino acids. V was clipped by 3 bases and J by 9 bases; unmatched bases: 8. Per germline, CDR1 MGHRA and CDR2 YSYEKL. The CDR3, as DNA: TGCGCCAGCAGCCACTTGGGACAGGGGAGGGTTGAGCAGTTCTTC. It translates to CASSHLGQGRVEQFF.